The 7 T cell receptor beta chains given below trace back to one sample, sequenced in a study of control samples from healthy donors and cancer patients (TCRdb year 2020). Libraries were constructed by the immunoSEQ multiplex PCR assay. TCRdb holds this immuneACCESS table with in-frame rearrangements only. Some clones are missing; in checked studies, unresolved V genes explain under half, and the rest has no known cause. This sample is represented by about 140,000 clones; roughly 89% of them were singletons. About 10% of the sample lies in the top ten. Source material: blood. These receptors came from a man aged 30-40 years in good health.

The rearrangement links TRBV2 to TRBJ2-2; 11 bases map to TRBD2. V lost 5 bases and J lost 6; bases outside the gene matches: 2. This CDR3 comprises 14 residues. The V gene's germline CDR1 is SNHLY and CDR2 FYNNEI. The CDR3 spells CASSIAGGAGELFF. DNA for the CDR3: TGTGCCAGCAGTATAGCGGGGGGGGCCGGGGAGCTGTTTTTT. Supplemented by reference TRBV2 and TRBJ2-2, the full variable domain reads EPEVTQTPSHQVTQMGQEVILRCVPISNHLYFYWYRQILGQKVEFLVSFYNNEISEKSEIFDDQFSVERPDGSNFTLKIRSTKLEDSAMYFCASSIAGGAGELFFGEGSRLTVL.

The V gene is TRBV10-3, the J gene TRBJ1-2; D is possibly TRBD1 (5 bases). V was trimmed by 7 bases and J by 7 bases, leaving 16 bases between them. The CDR3 contains 13 residues. Germline V gene sequence: CDR1 ENHRY, CDR2 SYGVKD. Here the CDR3 reads CAINIQRGRGYTF. CDR3 DNA sequence: TGTGCCATCAACATACAGAGGGGACGTGGCTACACCTTC.

The rearrangement links TRBV30 to TRBJ2-5; D is ambiguous. Germline CDR1 is GTSNPN and CDR2 is SVGIG (reference sequence). V dropped 0 bases and J dropped 6 bases, with 5 bases sitting between them. CDR3 length equals 11 residues. The CDR3 DNA reads as TGTGCCTGGAGTGTTCCAAAGACCCAGTACTTC. Translated: CAWSVPKTQYF.

This chain links TRBV7-9 with TRBJ2-3; 12 bases agree with TRBD2. Germline V gene data show CDR1 as SEHNR and CDR2 as FQNEAQ (reference sequence). The CDR3 length is 17 residues. J lost 6 bases, V lost 2 bases, and 9 bases had no gene match. The CDR3 DNA reads TGTGCCAGCAGCTTACCGAGGCTAGCGGGAGGGCGGGATACGCAGTATTTT. It is translated as CASSLPRLAGGRDTQYF.

The CDR3 DNA follows: TGTGCCAGCCAGGGACAGCAAGAGACCCAGTACTTC. Protein: CASQGQQETQYF. The chain links TRBV2 to TRBJ2-5; 7 bases are shared with TRBD1. After removal of 8 bases from V and 2 bases from J, the junction contained 2 bases not matched to a gene. Per the germline V gene, CDR1 is SNHLY and CDR2 is FYNNEI. The CDR3 is 12 residues long.

The chain employs TRBV5-1 and TRBJ2-2; weak D call: TRBD2 (5 bases). V was shortened by 4 bases and J by 2 bases, with 21 bases between the two germline ends. The length of the CDR3 is 18 residues. Germline V lookup: CDR1 SGHRS, CDR2 YFSETQ. For the CDR3, the DNA is TGCGCCAGCAGCCTAGAGGGCAGGTCGGAAAGAAACACCGGGGAGCTGTTTTTT. It yields the protein CASSLEGRSERNTGELFF.

The chain uses TRBV11-3 and TRBJ2-1, with D uncertain. V lost 5 bases and J 7 bases, leaving 9 bases between the germline ends. CDR3 length: 12 residues. Germline CDR1 is SGHNT and CDR2 is YENEEA. In nucleotides, the CDR3 is TGTGCCAGCAGCGGGCGAAGTAATGAGCAGTTCTTC. It is translated as CASSGRSNEQFF. Using reference TRBV11-3 and TRBJ2-1 for the parts outside the CDR3, the full variable domain is EAGVVQSPRYKIIEKKQPVAFWCNPISGHNTLYWYLQNLGQGPELLIRYENEEAVDDSQLPKDRFSAERLKGVDSTLKIQPAELGDSAVYLCASSGRSNEQFFGPGTRLTVL.